The clone carrying this TCR beta chain has more than one count but fewer than ten. Its antigen is not identified. The sample belongs to a study of CD8 T cells in ankylosing spondylitis. This CDR3 has 15 amino acids. The V gene end was trimmed by 5 bases and the J gene end by 7 bases; junction bases not matched to a gene: 9. Germline V gives CDR1 SGHTA, CDR2 FQGTGA. Study results and limitations: Ankylosing spondylitis blood seemed to carry a telltale TCR beta motif made of several highly homologous variants. Reactive arthritis synovial fluid and blood were previously reported to contain some motif variants. According to the report, clones linked to the disease were significantly enriched in matched synovial fluid samples taken from ankylosing spondylitis patients. Disease-associated clones were CD8+ and fairly uncommon in peripheral blood.

TCRdb fed the 5' RACE reads into MiXCR, producing one record per CDR3 protein. Of about 700,000 distinct CDR3 sequences in the sample, over 15% were seen once. Sequenced sample: blood, either unsorted or a sorted T cell fraction (not recorded which). The chain joins TRBV7-3 to TRBJ2-1; 9 positions match TRBD2. This clonotype originated in a male donor with ankylosing spondylitis. In DNA form, the CDR3 reads TGTGCCAGCAGCCCTGGGGGGACTAGCCCGAATGAGCAGTTCTTC. It codes for CASSPGGTSPNEQFF. Supplemented by reference TRBV7-3 and TRBJ2-1, the full variable domain reads GAGVSQTPSNKVTEKGKYVELRCDPISGHTALYWYRQSLGQGPEFLIYFQGTGAADDSGLPNDRFFAVRPEGSVSTLKIQRTERGDSAVYLCASSPGGTSPNEQFFGPGTRLTVL.